This is a list of T cell receptor beta chains from one sample in a study of T cell responses to AZD1222 COVID-19 vaccine. The method was immunoSEQ multiplex PCR; TCRdb's version includes in-frame clones alone and lacks a portion of them. This table has about 150,000 clones, about 87% appearing once. The sequencing here drew on peripheral blood, taken on day 0 of AZD1222 vaccination. These receptors all stem from an adult in good health. The CDR3 runs from the conserved cysteine through the conserved F or W. D genes are given only for firm matches. For some rows the clone size is stated as once, few or many, or as a class when expanded; others skip it.

V gene	clone size	J gene	CDR3 length	D gene	CDR3 protein	CDR3 DNA
TRBV5-1	NA	TRBJ2-1	15	TRBD2	CASSSTSGGANEQFF	TGCGCCAGCAGCTCAACTAGCGGGGGGGCAAATGAGCAGTTCTTC
TRBV28	NA	TRBJ2-5	16	NA	CASSTFSGTSVETQYF	TGTGCCAGCAGTACCTTTTCCGGGACCTCCGTAGAGACCCAGTACTTC
TRBV9	NA	TRBJ1-6	19	TRBD1	CASSVATGGMPGDNSPLHF	TGTGCCAGCAGCGTAGCTACAGGGGGGATGCCCGGGGATAATTCACCCCTCCACTTT
TRBV7-9	NA	TRBJ2-3	14	NA	CASSYDAIPDTQYF	TGTGCCAGCAGCTACGACGCAATCCCAGATACGCAGTATTTT
TRBV18	NA	TRBJ2-2	12	NA	CASSRRDGELFF	TGTGCCAGCTCACGTAGGGACGGGGAGCTGTTTTTT
TRBV5-1	NA	TRBJ1-4	14	NA	CASSLRGFDEKLFF	TGCGCCAGCAGCTTGAGAGGGTTCGATGAAAAACTGTTTTTT
TRBV10-3	NA	TRBJ1-2	12	NA	CANQGSGYGYTF	TGTGCCAATCAGGGGTCCGGGTATGGCTACACCTTC
TRBV5-6	NA	TRBJ2-4	17	NA	CASSLAWAGEAKDIQYF	TGTGCCAGCAGCTTGGCCTGGGCAGGTGAGGCAAAGGACATTCAGTACTTC
TRBV6-5	NA	TRBJ1-1	14	NA	CASRPPGSNTEAFF	TGTGCCAGCAGGCCACCAGGGAGTAACACTGAAGCTTTCTTT
TRBV12-3/TRBV12-4	NA	TRBJ1-4	13	NA	CASSLNLGEKLFF	TGTGCCAGCAGTTTAAATTTGGGGGAAAAACTGTTTTTT
TRBV7-2	NA	TRBJ2-1	14	NA	CASSALGTYNEQFF	TGTGCCAGCAGCGCCTTGGGAACTTACAATGAGCAGTTCTTC
TRBV6-2/TRBV6-3	NA	TRBJ1-2	11	NA	CASSKGVGYTF	TGTGCCAGCAGCAAAGGGGTCGGCTACACCTTC
TRBV28	once	TRBJ1-6	16	TRBD1	CASSLFRTGGTSPLHF	TGTGCCAGCAGTTTATTCCGGACAGGGGGGACTTCACCCCTCCACTTT
TRBV3-1/TRBV3-2	NA	TRBJ1-6	12	NA	CASSQLRSTLHF	TGTGCCAGCAGCCAACTACGGTCGACCCTCCACTTT
TRBV4-1	NA	TRBJ2-1	17	TRBD2	CASSQDTSGGLYNEQFF	TGCGCCAGCAGCCAAGACACTAGCGGGGGTCTATACAATGAGCAGTTCTTC
TRBV28	NA	TRBJ1-1	14	TRBD1	CASSPGGGSTEAFF	TGTGCCAGCAGTCCAGGGGGCGGAAGCACTGAAGCTTTCTTT
TRBV6-2/TRBV6-3	NA	TRBJ1-2	13	NA	CASSLLGGYGYTF	TGTGCCAGCAGTTTATTAGGCGGCTATGGCTACACCTTC
TRBV6-1	NA	TRBJ1-2	15	NA	CASSESWGVGYGYTF	TGTGCCAGCAGTGAATCTTGGGGGGTCGGCTATGGCTACACCTTC
TRBV2	NA	TRBJ1-5	14	NA	CASSEAGFGQPQHF	TGTGCCAGCAGTGAAGCAGGATTCGGGCAGCCCCAGCATTTT
TRBV6-2/TRBV6-3	NA	TRBJ1-1	15	NA	CASSYSPGSFPEAFF	TGTGCCAGCAGTTACTCTCCGGGTTCTTTCCCTGAAGCTTTCTTT
TRBV11-3	NA	TRBJ1-6	14	TRBD1	CASSLGDRGSPLHF	TGTGCCAGCAGCTTAGGGGACAGGGGTTCACCCCTCCACTTT
TRBV18	NA	TRBJ1-2	13	TRBD1	CASSRGGEGGYTF	TGTGCCAGCTCGCGAGGGGGCGAAGGTGGCTACACCTTC
TRBV2	NA	TRBJ1-1	12	NA	CASTPWGTEAFF	TGTGCCAGCACCCCGTGGGGGACTGAAGCTTTCTTT
TRBV3-1/TRBV3-2	NA	TRBJ2-1	16	NA	CASSPGVLSSYNEQFF	TGTGCCAGCAGCCCCGGGGTTCTTAGCTCCTACAATGAGCAGTTCTTC
TRBV27	NA	TRBJ1-5	18	TRBD1	CASSLVGQGLSSNQPQHF	TGTGCCAGCAGTTTGGTGGGACAGGGTCTATCGAGCAATCAGCCCCAGCATTTT
TRBV6-6	once	TRBJ2-7	14	NA	CASRATGGLGEQYF	TGTGCCAGCAGGGCCACAGGAGGTCTCGGGGAGCAGTACTTC
TRBV6-1	many	TRBJ1-6	14	NA	CASSEAGFNSPLHF	TGTGCCAGCAGTGAAGCGGGCTTTAATTCACCCCTCCACTTT
TRBV7-9	NA	TRBJ2-5	12	NA	CASTWGKETQYF	TGTGCCAGCACCTGGGGGAAAGAGACCCAGTACTTC
TRBV12-3/TRBV12-4	few	TRBJ1-3	13	NA	CASSSDTGNTIYF	TGTGCCAGCAGTTCGGACACAGGAAACACCATATATTTT
TRBV19	NA	TRBJ1-2	13	NA	CASSIGPLEGYTF	TGTGCCAGTAGTATTGGCCCCCTCGAGGGCTACACCTTC
TRBV9	once	TRBJ2-2	16	NA	CASSILQDSNTGELFF	TGTGCCAGCAGCATCCTACAGGACAGTAACACCGGGGAGCTGTTTTTT
TRBV7-2	NA	TRBJ2-7	15	TRBD2	CASSLRTSGSYEQYF	TGTGCCAGCAGCCTAAGGACTAGCGGCTCCTACGAGCAGTACTTC
TRBV2	NA	TRBJ2-7	11	NA	CASQSSYEQYF	TGTGCCAGCCAAAGCTCCTACGAGCAGTACTTC
TRBV2	NA	TRBJ2-5	16	TRBD2	CASSENLAGGQETQYF	TGTGCCAGCAGTGAGAACTTAGCGGGGGGGCAGGAGACCCAGTACTTC
TRBV24-1	few	TRBJ2-7	14	NA	CATSDHREIGEQYF	TGTGCCACCAGTGACCACAGGGAGATAGGGGAGCAGTACTTC
TRBV27	NA	TRBJ1-5	14	NA	CASSTQGRGQPQHF	TGTGCCAGCAGTACCCAGGGGAGGGGTCAGCCCCAGCATTTT
TRBV5-1	NA	TRBJ2-7	13	NA	CASSWIMTGEQYF	TGCGCCAGCAGCTGGATTATGACTGGAGAGCAGTACTTC
TRBV5-6	NA	TRBJ1-5	14	NA	CASSVRSPNQPQHF	TGTGCCAGCAGCGTGCGTAGCCCCAATCAGCCCCAGCATTTT
TRBV6-6	NA	TRBJ1-4	14	NA	CASSPPGTIEKLFF	TGTGCCAGCAGTCCTCCGGGAACAATTGAAAAACTGTTTTTT
TRBV6-2/TRBV6-3	NA	TRBJ1-1	14	NA	CASSYWTENTEAFF	TGTGCCAGCAGTTACTGGACCGAGAACACTGAAGCTTTCTTT
TRBV6-1	NA	TRBJ2-7	16	TRBD1	CASSEALGQGASEQYF	TGTGCCAGCAGTGAAGCGCTGGGACAGGGGGCAAGCGAGCAGTACTTC
TRBV19	NA	TRBJ2-4	15	NA	CASSAGGRAKNIQYF	TGTGCCAGTAGTGCCGGGGGGCGCGCCAAAAACATTCAGTACTTC
TRBV27	NA	TRBJ1-2	17	NA	CASSLANNRSSNYGYTF	TGTGCCAGCAGTTTAGCCAACAACAGGAGCTCTAACTATGGCTACACCTTC
TRBV5-4	NA	TRBJ2-3	16	NA	CASSFRGGLSTDTQYF	TGTGCCAGCAGCTTCAGGGGCGGTTTAAGCACAGATACGCAGTATTTT
TRBV20-1	NA	TRBJ2-1	12	NA	CSAGGANNEQFF	TGCAGTGCTGGTGGGGCGAACAATGAGCAGTTCTTC
TRBV5-4	NA	TRBJ2-2	13	NA	CASSLEQSGELFF	TGTGCCAGCAGCTTGGAACAGTCCGGGGAGCTGTTTTTT
TRBV12-3/TRBV12-4	NA	TRBJ1-2	13	NA	CASSLQGRSGYTF	TGTGCCAGCAGTTTGCAGGGGCGTAGTGGCTACACCTTC
TRBV2	NA	TRBJ2-5	12	NA	CASRALPETQYF	TGTGCCAGCCGTGCTCTTCCGGAGACCCAGTACTTC
TRBV28	NA	TRBJ1-2	14	NA	CASSFYRENYGYTF	TGTGCCAGCAGTTTCTACAGGGAGAACTATGGCTACACCTTC
TRBV7-9	once	TRBJ1-4	11	NA	CASSLNEKLFF	TGTGCCAGCAGCCTTAATGAAAAACTGTTTTTT
TRBV18	NA	TRBJ1-1	12	NA	CASRGLNTEAFF	TGTGCCAGCAGGGGCCTCAACACTGAAGCTTTCTTT
TRBV12-3/TRBV12-4	NA	TRBJ1-4	12	NA	CASQGGNEKLFF	TGTGCCAGCCAGGGAGGGAATGAAAAACTGTTTTTT
TRBV6-2/TRBV6-3	NA	TRBJ2-7	13	NA	CASSTGHRYEQYF	TGTGCCAGCAGCACGGGACATCGCTACGAGCAGTACTTC
TRBV5-8	NA	TRBJ1-2	15	NA	CASSWDTGGGYGYTF	TGTGCCAGCAGCTGGGACACAGGAGGGGGCTATGGCTACACCTTC